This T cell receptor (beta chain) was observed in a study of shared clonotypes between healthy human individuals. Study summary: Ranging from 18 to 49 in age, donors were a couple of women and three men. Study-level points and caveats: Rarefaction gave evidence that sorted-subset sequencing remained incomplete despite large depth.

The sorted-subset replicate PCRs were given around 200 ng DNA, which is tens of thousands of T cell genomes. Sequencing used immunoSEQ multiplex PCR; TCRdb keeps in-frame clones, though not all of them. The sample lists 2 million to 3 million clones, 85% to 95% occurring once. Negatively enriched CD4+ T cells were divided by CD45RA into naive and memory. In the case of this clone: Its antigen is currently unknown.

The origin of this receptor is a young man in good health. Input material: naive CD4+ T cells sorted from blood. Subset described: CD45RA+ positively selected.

The CDR3 DNA sequence: TGTGCCAGCAGCTTAGTCCCCGGACAGAACTACGAGCAGTACTTC. As protein: CASSLVPGQNYEQYF. The chain recombines TRBV7-2 with TRBJ2-7, with D maybe TRBD1 (6 bases). This CDR3 contains 15 residues. CDR1 is SGHTA, CDR2 FQGNSA, per germline. V lost 1 base and J 3 bases, leaving 13 bases between the germline ends.